These 8 T cell receptor beta chains originate from one sample sequenced in a study of blood T cell repertoires in COVID-19. The assay was immunoSEQ multiplex PCR, and TCRdb's table has in-frame clones only and misses some. The sample yields fewer than 400,000 clones, approximately 86% seen once. The sequenced sample consisted of PBMCs or T cells enriched from blood (not recorded which). The source is a woman aged 18 to 35 who had recovered from COVID-19.

The chain links TRBV12-3 or TRBV12-4 to TRBJ1-2, with a weak D call TRBD1 (5 bases). The CDR3 loop spans 13 amino acids. The V gene lost 3 bases and the J gene lost 8 bases, with 13 bases spanning the gap. Here the CDR3 reads CASSFGGGRGYTF. CDR3 nucleotide sequence: TGTGCCAGCAGTTTCGGGGGAGGACGCGGCTACACCTTC.

The rearrangement joins TRBV29-1 to TRBJ1-3; 7 bases agree with TRBD1. The germline V gene has CDR1 SQVTM and CDR2 ANQGSEA. J lost 4 bases, V lost 3 bases, and 0 bases had no gene match. The CDR3 has 12 residues. The CDR3 protein is CSVEGQGNTIYF. CDR3 nucleotides: TGCAGCGTTGAGGGACAGGGAAACACCATATATTTT. The variable domain in full, with the rest retrieved from reference TRBV29-1 and TRBJ1-3, is SAVISQKPSRDICQRGTSLTIQCQVDSQVTMMFWYRQQPGQSLTLIATANQGSEATYESGFVIDKFPISRPNLTFSTLTVSNMSPEDSSIYLCSVEGQGNTIYFGEGSWLTVV.

This clone has only a few counts. The V call is TRBV7-2, the J call TRBJ2-7; TRBD2 matches at 11 bases. The CDR3 is 16 amino acids. The germline CDR1 and CDR2 sequences are SGHTA and FQGNSA. V shed 1 base, J shed 5 bases, and the junction held 7 bases outside the gene matches. The CDR3 DNA follows: TGTGCCAGCAGCTTAGGTCTACTAGCGGGAGCAGACGAGCAGTACTTC. Translation: CASSLGLLAGADEQYF.

This sequence joins TRBV11-2 and TRBJ2-1; TRBD2 matches at 11 bases. V lost 5 bases, J lost 9 bases, and 9 bases stayed unmatched. The CDR3 is made up of 15 amino acids. The germline gives CDR1 SGHAT, CDR2 FQNNGV. The CDR3 coding sequence is TGTGCCAGCAGCCTACTAGCGGGAGAATTAGGTGAGCAGTTCTTC. This codes for CASSLLAGELGEQFF.

This clone has a single count. The J gene is TRBJ1-2, the V gene TRBV10-3; no clear D gene. V was pared by 4 bases and J by 3 bases, with 9 bases between. Germline V gives CDR1 ENHRY, CDR2 SYGVKD. The CDR3 contains 13 residues. The CDR3 protein is CAISGDPDYGYTF. As DNA, the CDR3 is TGTGCCATCAGTGGTGATCCGGACTATGGCTACACCTTC.

V is TRBV28 and J is TRBJ1-1, with a tentative D call TRBD1 (5 bases). In germline, CDR1 is MDHEN, CDR2 SYDVKM. V lost 4 bases to trimming and J lost 0 bases, with 12 bases between them. The CDR3 runs 15 residues. CDR3 sequence reads: CASSSPPGMNTEAFF. CDR3 nucleotides: TGTGCCAGCAGTTCCCCCCCAGGGATGAACACTGAAGCTTTCTTT.

The rearrangement uses TRBV6-5 and TRBJ2-2; 7 nucleotides match TRBD2. Germline CDR1 MNHEY, CDR2 SVGAGI. J lost 5 bases, V lost 2 bases, and 8 bases had no gene match. The CDR3 consists of 16 residues. The CDR3, as DNA: TGTGCCAGCAGTTACGCGGGAGCGATCTGGACCGGGGAGCTGTTTTTT. This translates into CASSYAGAIWTGELFF.

This rearrangement joins TRBV19 to TRBJ1-3, with 8 bases fitting TRBD1. V dropped 5 bases and J dropped 2; count of bases not matched to a gene: 5. The CDR3 length is 15 residues. Per germline, CDR1 LNHDA and CDR2 SQIVND (reference sequence). As DNA, the CDR3 is TGTGCCAGTAGTGTAGTGGGACAGGCTGGAAACACCATATATTTT. Translation gives CASSVVGQAGNTIYF. The whole variable domain, filled in from reference TRBV19 and TRBJ1-3, reads DGGITQSPKYLFRKEGQNVTLSCEQNLNHDAMYWYRQDPGQGLRLIYYSQIVNDFQKGDIAEGYSVSREKKESFPLTVTSAQKNPTAFYLCASSVVGQAGNTIYFGEGSWLTVV.